The clone carrying this TCR beta chain showed up many times. Its antigen is still unknown. The CDR3 spans 17 residues. Germline CDR1 reads LNHNV; CDR2 reads YYDKDF (reference sequence). V lost 0 bases and J lost 0, with 11 bases in between. The data derive from a study of identical twins. General observations from the study: Memory repertoires lacked the insertion deficit that abundant cord blood beta clonotypes showed. Twins' excess sharing was less marked for out-of-frame beta sequences.

TCRdb re-derived calls from the 5' RACE reads in MiXCR, one entry per CDR3 protein. The profile shows around 340,000 distinct CDR3 sequences, around 9% of them singletons. The clonotype was recovered from a woman aged 45 to 65 in good health. The chain employs TRBV15 and TRBJ2-2; a possible D gene is TRBD2 (6 bases). The material sequenced was naive T cells sorted from blood. The CDR3 here is CATSRDRRGPNTGELFF. CDR3 nucleotide sequence: TGTGCCACCAGCAGAGATCGGAGGGGACCGAACACCGGGGAGCTGTTTTTT.